This T cell receptor (beta chain) was recorded in a study of T cell responses to AZD1222 COVID-19 vaccine. Background on the study: Second-dose intervals near 4 or 12 weeks were combined.

About this clone: Its antigen is unknown.

Clones were sequenced by immunoSEQ multiplex PCR, and TCRdb holds only the in-frame ones, with some missing. The table records 180,000 or so clones, around 94% of them present only once. Study-wide results and caveats: Nearly half of spike-specific TCRs reportedly target variant regions that are unmutated in the B.1.351 and B.1.1.7 variants. In a largely white British group with more females than males, clonal diversity was possibly underestimated. The repertoires were collected only after the peak T cell response.

Germline CDR1 reads LGHDT; CDR2 reads YNNKEL (reference sequence). This CDR3 region has 16 residues. J lost 4 bases, V lost 4 bases, and 4 bases had no gene match. The V call is TRBV3-1 (or the pseudogene TRBV3-2), the J call TRBJ2-1, with TRBD2 identical over 13 bases. The specimen was peripheral blood, collected on day 0 of AZD1222 vaccination. This receptor was identified in an adult in good health. CDR3 sequence: CASSLRTSGGYNEQFF. Written as DNA, the CDR3 is TGTGCCAGCAGCCTCAGGACTAGCGGGGGTTACAATGAGCAGTTCTTC.